This passage covers 20 T cell receptor beta chains from one sample sequenced in a study of blood T cell repertoires in COVID-19. Clones were sequenced by immunoSEQ multiplex PCR, and TCRdb holds only the in-frame ones, with some missing. The sample has just over 350,000 clones, approximately 86% seen once. Sequencing was carried out using peripheral blood. The receptors stem from a woman in her fifties or sixties with COVID-19, enrolled during active disease.

This CDR3 reads CASSQGDYLKTTDTQYF. The CDR3 bases are TGTGCCAGCAGCCAAGGGGACTACCTAAAAACCACAGATACGCAGTATTTT. V and J are TRBV4-2 and TRBJ2-3, with TRBD2 identical over 7 bases. This CDR3 has 17 amino acids. The ends lost 1 base at V and 2 bases at J; junction bases unmatched: 9. Germline assignment: CDR1 LGHNA and CDR2 YNFKEQ.

Comment on this clone: Other nucleotide sequences from this sample produce the same CDR3. The chain is built from TRBV24-1 and TRBJ2-5; TRBD1 matches 10 bases. J was trimmed by 1 base and V by 2 bases; bases with no gene match: 3. The CDR3 length is 16 residues. CDR1 KGHDR and CDR2 SFDVKD come from the germline V gene. CDR3: CATSDSRTGGQETQYF. The CDR3 DNA sequence: TGTGCCACCAGTGATTCGAGGACAGGGGGCCAAGAGACCCAGTACTTC.

The chain uses TRBV19 and TRBJ1-5; possibly TRBD1 for D (6 bases). The CDR3 totals 17 residues. Trimming left V 7 bases short and J 5 bases short, with 24 bases between. CDR1 and CDR2 from the germline V gene are LNHDA and SQIVND (reference sequence). For the CDR3, the DNA is TGTGCCAGTACCCTACTTAGGGGGATCGGGACCGATCAGCCCCAGCATTTT. Amino acids: CASTLLRGIGTDQPQHF.

V and J are TRBV30 and TRBJ1-5; D remains ambiguous. The germline gives CDR1 GTSNPN, CDR2 SVGIG (reference sequence). This CDR3 is built from 13 residues. The V and J ends lost 7 bases and 2 bases respectively, with 12 bases between them. The CDR3 sequence: CALAPLGNQPQHF. DNA of the CDR3: TGTGCCTTAGCCCCCCTTGGCAATCAGCCCCAGCATTTT.

This chain connects TRBV13 to TRBJ2-1; 9 bases fit TRBD1. Germline V gene data show CDR1 as PRHDT and CDR2 as FYEKMQ (reference sequence). There are 14 residues in the CDR3. V lost 6 bases and J lost 4; bases outside the gene matches: 4. CDR3 DNA: TGTGCCAGCAGTCCGGGACAGGGATACAATGAGCAGTTCTTC. As protein: CASSPGQGYNEQFF.

This sequence joins TRBV7-3 and TRBJ1-1, with D possibly matching TRBD1 (5 bases). The CDR3 length is 14 residues. The V and J ends lost 3 bases and 2 bases respectively, with 10 bases between them. The germline gives CDR1 SGHTA, CDR2 FQGTGA. CDR3 region: CASSFSGSNTEAFF. CDR3 DNA sequence: TGTGCCAGCAGCTTCTCAGGGTCCAACACTGAAGCTTTCTTT.

This clone was detected a few times. The chain has TRBV5-1 and TRBJ2-7; D possibly corresponds to TRBD1 (6 bases). V lost 1 base, J lost 0 bases, and 8 bases lay in between. Germline CDR1 reads SGHRS; CDR2 reads YFSETQ. This CDR3 has 14 amino acids. The CDR3 spells CASSLRGTSYEQYF. For the CDR3, the DNA is TGCGCCAGCAGCTTGAGGGGGACCTCCTACGAGCAGTACTTC.

The chain employs TRBV6-5 and TRBJ2-5; D possibly corresponds to TRBD2 (7 bases). Trimming stripped 8 bases from V and 5 bases from J, with 12 bases between. The CDR3 extends over 12 amino acids. Germline V gene data show CDR1 as MNHEY and CDR2 as SVGAGI. CDR3 sequence: CASGRGWETQYF. CDR3 coding DNA: TGTGCCAGCGGGAGGGGGTGGGAGACCCAGTACTTC.

The rearrangement uses TRBV6-5 and TRBJ2-1; the match to TRBD2 covers 8 bases. The V gene end was trimmed by 5 bases and the J gene end by 8 bases; junction bases not matched to a gene: 11. The CDR3 covers 15 residues. From germline, CDR1 is MNHEY and CDR2 SVGAGI. The CDR3 DNA reads TGTGCCAGCAGTAGACCGGGGGGGCTAATCCATGAGCAGTTCTTC. It specifies CASSRPGGLIHEQFF.

A few counts support this clone. The chain carries TRBV28 and TRBJ1-2, with D unclear. V dropped 6 bases and J dropped 5 bases, with 13 bases sitting between them. CDR1 and CDR2 from the germline V gene are MDHEN and SYDVKM. The CDR3 has 13 residues. The DNA of the CDR3 is TGTGCCAGCAGCCAAGGGAGAGGATATGGCTACACCTTC. This gives the protein CASSQGRGYGYTF.

The genes are TRBV28 and TRBJ1-2, with D possibly matching TRBD1 (5 bases). Deletions cut 7 bases from V and 4 bases from J, with 19 bases between. Per germline, CDR1 MDHEN and CDR2 SYDVKM. The CDR3 contains 15 residues. The CDR3 DNA sequence: TGTGCCAGCACCACTCCTCGGACACCCCTCTATGGCTACACCTTC. Protein: CASTTPRTPLYGYTF.

The chain is built from TRBV29-1 and TRBJ2-7; possibly TRBD1 for D (6 bases). The CDR3 has 14 residues. Trimming left V 3 bases short and J 1 base short, with 13 bases between. In germline, CDR1 is SQVTM, CDR2 ANQGSEA. The CDR3 coding sequence is TGCAGCGTTGAGACGGACAGCACATCCTACGAGCAGTACTTC. Translation: CSVETDSTSYEQYF.

The chain joins TRBV5-6 to TRBJ1-5; no reliable D call. Trimming shortened V by 0 bases and J by 2 bases, and 9 bases separated the two germline ends. CDR1 is SGHDT and CDR2 is YYEEEE in the germline V gene. The CDR3 sequence is 15 residues long. The CDR3 protein is CASSLGTEGNQPQHF. CDR3 DNA sequence: TGTGCCAGCAGCTTGGGGACGGAGGGCAATCAGCCCCAGCATTTT.

This clone is a singleton in its sample. CDR3 region: CASSVEGGPATNEKLFF. The CDR3 nucleotides are TGTGCCAGCAGCGTAGAGGGGGGGCCCGCAACTAATGAAAAACTGTTTTTT. This sequence joins TRBV9 and TRBJ1-4; possibly TRBD1 for D (6 bases). CDR1 and CDR2 from the germline V gene are SGDLS and YYNGEE. The V end was cut by 0 bases, the J end by 0 bases, with 12 bases between. CDR3 length: 17 residues. Variable domain in full (rest from reference TRBV9 and TRBJ1-4): DSGVTQTPKHLITATGQRVTLRCSPRSGDLSVYWYQQSLDQGLQFLIQYYNGEERAKGNILERFSAQQFPDLHSELNLSSLELGDSALYFCASSVEGGPATNEKLFFGSGTQLSVL.

The chain employs TRBV5-1 and TRBJ1-2; possibly TRBD1 for D (5 bases). Deletions cut 10 bases from V and 0 bases from J, with 19 bases between. CDR3 length: 15 residues. The germline gives CDR1 SGHRS, CDR2 YFSETQ. CDR3: CASRGSDSANYGYTF. The CDR3 DNA follows: TGCGCCTCTAGGGGCAGCGACTCAGCTAACTATGGCTACACCTTC.

The rearrangement links TRBV7-9 to TRBJ2-1, with 8 bases identical to TRBD1. The J segment lost 3 bases and the V segment lost 1 base, leaving 8 bases of the junction unmatched. The CDR3 loop spans 17 amino acids. The V gene's germline CDR1 is SEHNR and CDR2 FQNEAQ (reference sequence). The CDR3 region has the DNA TGTGCCAGCAGCTTAGGTGGACAGGGCATTTTCTACAATGAGCAGTTCTTC. Its translation: CASSLGGQGIFYNEQFF.

The rearrangement joins TRBV7-9 to TRBJ2-2; D ambiguous. The germline CDR1 and CDR2 sequences are SEHNR and FQNEAQ (reference sequence). The V end was cut by 6 bases, the J end by 2 bases, with 10 bases between. This CDR3 is 14 amino acids long. The CDR3 nucleotides are TGTGCCAGCAGTTTAATGAGTAACACCGGGGAGCTGTTTTTT. Translated: CASSLMSNTGELFF.

V and J are TRBV5-1 and TRBJ1-2; 8 bases map to TRBD1. The CDR3 covers 15 residues. Germline V gene data show CDR1 as SGHRS and CDR2 as YFSETQ. Trimming removed 4 bases from V and 4 bases from J; junction bases left unmatched: 9. This CDR3 reads CASSLNGQGGYGYTF. The CDR3, as DNA: TGCGCCAGCAGCCTGAACGGACAGGGCGGCTATGGCTACACCTTC.

This chain links TRBV23-1 with TRBJ1-1, with TRBD1 as a possible D gene (6 bases). TRBV23-1 is recorded as an ORF, its role being uncertain. The CDR3 loop spans 14 amino acids. The V and J ends lost 7 bases and 0 bases respectively, with 12 bases between them. CDR3 nucleotides: TGCGCCAGCACAACCAGGGGCCTGAACACTGAAGCTTTCTTT. It translates to CASTTRGLNTEAFF.

This chain connects TRBV10-1 to TRBJ1-1, with a weak D call TRBD1 (6 bases). V dropped 6 bases and J dropped 2 bases, with 10 bases sitting between them. Germline V gene sequence: CDR1 WNHNN, CDR2 SYGVQD (reference sequence). The CDR3 contains 13 residues. DNA for the CDR3: TGCGCCAGCAGGGCGGACAGCAACACTGAAGCTTTCTTT. It translates to CASRADSNTEAFF.